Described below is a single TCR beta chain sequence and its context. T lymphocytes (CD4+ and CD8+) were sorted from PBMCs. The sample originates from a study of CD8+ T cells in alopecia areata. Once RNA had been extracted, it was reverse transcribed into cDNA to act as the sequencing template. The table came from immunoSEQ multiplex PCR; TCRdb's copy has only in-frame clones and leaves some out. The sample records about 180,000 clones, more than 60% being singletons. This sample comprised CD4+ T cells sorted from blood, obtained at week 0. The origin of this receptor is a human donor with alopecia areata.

In DNA form, the CDR3 reads TGCAGCGTTGTCAGAATGTTGGACACTGAAGCTTTCTTT. This sequence encodes CSVVRMLDTEAFF. This rearrangement joins TRBV29-1 to TRBJ1-1; D unresolved. Germline values: CDR1 SQVTM, CDR2 ANQGSEA. CDR3 length: 13 residues. V was cut by 4 bases and J by 3 bases, with 12 bases left in between.